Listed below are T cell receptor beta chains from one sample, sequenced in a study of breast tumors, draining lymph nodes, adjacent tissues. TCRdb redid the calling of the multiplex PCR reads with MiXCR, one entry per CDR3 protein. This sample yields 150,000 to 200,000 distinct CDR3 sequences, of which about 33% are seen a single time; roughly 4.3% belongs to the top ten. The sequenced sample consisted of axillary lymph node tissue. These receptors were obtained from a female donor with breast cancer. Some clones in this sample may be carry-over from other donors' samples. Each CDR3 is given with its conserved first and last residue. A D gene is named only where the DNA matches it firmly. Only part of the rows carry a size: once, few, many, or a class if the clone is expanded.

cdr3_aa: CASSRVGGRLAGETQSF
cdr3_nt: TGTGCCAGTAGTAGGGTGGGGGGCAGACTAGCGGGTGAGACCCAGTCCTTC
d_call: TRBD2
v_call: TRBV19
j_call: TRBJ2-5
clone_size: once

cdr3_aa: CASSSPRDNSPLHF
cdr3_nt: TGTGCCAGCAGTTCCCCCCGGGATAATTCACCCCTCCACTTT
d_call: .
v_call: TRBV6-5
j_call: TRBJ1-6
clone_size: many

cdr3_aa: CASSRSRQVRIQETQYF
cdr3_nt: TGTGCCAGCAGCCGATCCCGACAGGTAAGAATCCAAGAGACCCAGTACTTC
d_call: .
v_call: TRBV3-1
j_call: TRBJ2-5
clone_size: .

cdr3_aa: CASSLVHQTGELFF
cdr3_nt: TGTGCCAGCAGTCTAGTCCACCAGACCGGGGAGCTGTTTTTT
d_call: .
v_call: TRBV6-4
j_call: TRBJ2-2
clone_size: many

cdr3_aa: CASSLEGGPMETQHF
cdr3_nt: TGTGCCAGCAGCTTAGAAGGGGGGCCTATGGAGACCCAGCACTTC
d_call: .
v_call: TRBV7-9
j_call: TRBJ2-5
clone_size: .

cdr3_aa: CASSFLPTHSLTTYNEQFF
cdr3_nt: TGTGCCAGCAGCTTTCTCCCGACACATTCCCTCACCACATACAATGAGCAGTTCTTC
d_call: .
v_call: TRBV7-2
j_call: TRBJ2-1
clone_size: many

cdr3_aa: CASSESSTGTGSTIYF
cdr3_nt: TGTGCCAGCAGTGAATCGTCGACGGGGACTGGAAGCACCATATATTTC
d_call: .
v_call: TRBV2
j_call: TRBJ1-3
clone_size: .

cdr3_aa: CASSVIGWISTDTQYF
cdr3_nt: TGTGCCAGCAGCGTCATTGGTTGGATTAGCACAGATACGCAGTATTTT
d_call: .
v_call: TRBV9
j_call: TRBJ2-3
clone_size: once

cdr3_aa: CSARGARGSNQPQHF
cdr3_nt: TGCAGTGCTAGAGGGGCCAGGGGAAGCAATCAGCCCCAGCATTTT
d_call: .
v_call: TRBV20-1
j_call: TRBJ1-5
clone_size: .

cdr3_aa: CSAPEGARYEQFF
cdr3_nt: TGCAGTGCTCCGGAGGGGGCGCGTTATGAGCAGTTCTTC
d_call: .
v_call: TRBV20-1
j_call: TRBJ2-1
clone_size: many

cdr3_aa: CASSLVGTEYGYTF
cdr3_nt: TGTGCCAGCAGCTTGGTCGGGACGGAGTATGGCTACACCTTC
d_call: .
v_call: TRBV5-8
j_call: TRBJ1-2
clone_size: few

cdr3_aa: CASSLLGRGGSSSPDTQYF
cdr3_nt: TGTGCCAGCAGCTTATTAGGGCGGGGGGGGTCTTCTAGCCCAGATACGCAGTATTTT
d_call: TRBD2
v_call: TRBV7-3
j_call: TRBJ2-3
clone_size: few

cdr3_aa: CASRPGGTGREQYF
cdr3_nt: TGTGCCAGCCGCCCCGGAGGGACAGGGAGAGAGCAGTACTTC
d_call: TRBD1
v_call: TRBV7-3
j_call: TRBJ2-7
clone_size: .

cdr3_aa: CASSFRGAALSSYDQYF
cdr3_nt: TGTGCCAGCAGTTTCCGGGGGGCAGCCCTTAGCTCCTACGATCAGTACTTC
d_call: .
v_call: TRBV27
j_call: TRBJ2-7
clone_size: once

cdr3_aa: CASSFKAGHNEKLFF
cdr3_nt: TGTGCCAGCAGCTTTAAGGCAGGCCATAATGAAAAACTGTTTTTT
d_call: .
v_call: TRBV5-4
j_call: TRBJ1-4
clone_size: many

cdr3_aa: CASTKRMSGRSGYTF
cdr3_nt: TGTGCCAGCACCAAACGAATGTCAGGACGTTCCGGCTACACCTTC
d_call: .
v_call: TRBV9
j_call: TRBJ1-2
clone_size: many

cdr3_aa: CASSLMGRGGNEQFF
cdr3_nt: TGTGCCAGCAGCTTAATGGGGCGGGGGGGGAATGAGCAGTTCTTC
d_call: TRBD2
v_call: TRBV7-3
j_call: TRBJ2-1
clone_size: .

cdr3_aa: CASRRDSTQETQYF
cdr3_nt: TGTGCCAGCAGAAGGGACAGTACCCAAGAGACCCAGTACTTC
d_call: TRBD1
v_call: TRBV6-5
j_call: TRBJ2-5
clone_size: .

cdr3_aa: CASGERAGSTDTQYF
cdr3_nt: TGTGCCAGCGGGGAGAGGGCGGGGAGCACAGATACGCAGTATTTT
d_call: .
v_call: TRBV4-2
j_call: TRBJ2-3
clone_size: few

cdr3_aa: CSASPGQYNQPQHF
cdr3_nt: TGCAGTGCTAGCCCGGGACAGTACAATCAGCCCCAGCATTTT
d_call: TRBD1
v_call: TRBV20-1
j_call: TRBJ1-5
clone_size: once

cdr3_aa: CASTTRDPAQTNYGYTF
cdr3_nt: TGTGCCAGCACTACCCGGGACCCAGCCCAAACTAACTATGGCTACACCTTC
d_call: .
v_call: TRBV12-3/TRBV12-4
j_call: TRBJ1-2
clone_size: many

cdr3_aa: CASSFQGGAKGEKLFF
cdr3_nt: TGCGCCAGCAGCTTCCAGGGAGGGGCTAAGGGCGAAAAACTGTTTTTT
d_call: .
v_call: TRBV5-1
j_call: TRBJ1-4
clone_size: .

cdr3_aa: CASSLAPGTSGGSSYEQYF
cdr3_nt: TGCGCCAGCAGCTTGGCCCCCGGGACTAGCGGGGGATCCTCCTACGAGCAGTACTTC
d_call: TRBD2
v_call: TRBV7-9
j_call: TRBJ2-7
clone_size: once

cdr3_aa: CASSSGEQTKNVQYF
cdr3_nt: TGTGCCAGCAGCTCAGGCGAACAGACCAAAAACGTTCAGTACTTC
d_call: .
v_call: TRBV7-3
j_call: TRBJ2-4
clone_size: .

cdr3_aa: CASSQGIRGQRPYEQYF
cdr3_nt: TGTGCCAGCAGCCAAGGGATAAGGGGACAGAGACCCTACGAGCAGTACTTC
d_call: TRBD1
v_call: TRBV3-1
j_call: TRBJ2-7
clone_size: few

cdr3_aa: CASSQGWLSDTMNTEAFF
cdr3_nt: TGTGCCAGCAGCCAAGGGTGGTTGTCGGACACTATGAACACTGAAGCTTTCTTT
d_call: .
v_call: TRBV5-5
j_call: TRBJ1-1
clone_size: .

cdr3_aa: CAGGRGTGELFF
cdr3_nt: TGTGCCGGAGGGCGGGGAACCGGGGAGCTGTTTTTT
d_call: .
v_call: TRBV7-9
j_call: TRBJ2-2
clone_size: many

cdr3_aa: CASSGIRDRGYNEQFF
cdr3_nt: TGCGCCAGCAGTGGTATCCGGGACAGGGGGTACAATGAGCAGTTCTTC
d_call: TRBD1
v_call: TRBV6-5
j_call: TRBJ2-1
clone_size: .

cdr3_aa: CASSLAVSYNEQFF
cdr3_nt: TGTGCCAGCAGCTTAGCGGTCTCCTACAATGAGCAGTTCTTC
d_call: .
v_call: TRBV11-2
j_call: TRBJ2-1
clone_size: many

cdr3_aa: CASSLRDGGFGYTF
cdr3_nt: TGTGCCAGCAGCCTACGGGACGGGGGGTTTGGCTACACCTTC
d_call: .
v_call: TRBV4-2
j_call: TRBJ1-2
clone_size: once

cdr3_aa: CASSPRQF
cdr3_nt: TGTGCCAGCAGCCCCCGACAGTTT
d_call: .
v_call: TRBV11-2
j_call: TRBJ1-6
clone_size: .

cdr3_aa: CASSSGQGAMNEQYF
cdr3_nt: TGTGCCAGCAGCTCCGGACAGGGGGCGATGAACGAGCAGTACTTC
d_call: TRBD1
v_call: TRBV7-2
j_call: TRBJ2-7
clone_size: many

cdr3_aa: CASSNSLGREQYF
cdr3_nt: TGTGCCAGCAGCAATTCTCTGGGAAGGGAGCAGTACTTC
d_call: .
v_call: TRBV7-2
j_call: TRBJ2-7
clone_size: once

cdr3_aa: CSVNRQDLGEQYF
cdr3_nt: TGCAGCGTCAACAGACAGGACTTGGGCGAGCAGTACTTC
d_call: .
v_call: TRBV29-1
j_call: TRBJ2-7
clone_size: many

cdr3_aa: CSGGGSTDTQYF
cdr3_nt: TGCAGCGGTGGGGGGAGCACAGATACGCAGTATTTT
d_call: .
v_call: TRBV29-1
j_call: TRBJ2-3
clone_size: .

cdr3_aa: CASSQAYYGYTF
cdr3_nt: TGTGCCAGCAGCCAGGCCTACTATGGCTACACCTTC
d_call: .
v_call: TRBV3-1
j_call: TRBJ1-2
clone_size: few

cdr3_aa: CASSLRGAGANVLTF
cdr3_nt: TGTGCCAGCAGTTTAAGGGGGGCTGGGGCCAACGTCCTGACTTTC
d_call: .
v_call: TRBV12-3/TRBV12-4
j_call: TRBJ2-6
clone_size: many

cdr3_aa: CSARDTIYF
cdr3_nt: TGCAGTGCTAGAGACACCATATATTTT
d_call: .
v_call: TRBV20-1
j_call: TRBJ1-3
clone_size: once

cdr3_aa: CAIAGTKYEQYF
cdr3_nt: TGTGCCATCGCCGGGACTAAATACGAGCAGTACTTC
d_call: TRBD2
v_call: TRBV2
j_call: TRBJ2-7
clone_size: many

cdr3_aa: CASSTRGGGETQYF
cdr3_nt: TGCGCCAGCAGCACCCGAGGGGGGGGCGAGACCCAGTACTTC
d_call: .
v_call: TRBV5-1
j_call: TRBJ2-5
clone_size: many

cdr3_aa: CASSKTSGISYNEQFF
cdr3_nt: TGTGCCAGCAGCAAGACTAGCGGGATCTCCTACAATGAGCAGTTCTTC
d_call: TRBD2
v_call: TRBV7-3
j_call: TRBJ2-1
clone_size: many

cdr3_aa: CASIDVWGYTF
cdr3_nt: TGTGCCAGCATTGACGTATGGGGCTACACCTTC
d_call: .
v_call: TRBV2
j_call: TRBJ1-2
clone_size: many

cdr3_aa: CASSPRVFYNEQFF
cdr3_nt: TGCGCCAGCAGCCCCCGGGTCTTTTACAATGAGCAGTTCTTC
d_call: .
v_call: TRBV4-1
j_call: TRBJ2-1
clone_size: .

cdr3_aa: CASSLKSLSDTQYF
cdr3_nt: TGTGCCAGCAGCTTAAAGTCTTTGTCAGATACGCAGTATTTT
d_call: .
v_call: TRBV7-3
j_call: TRBJ2-3
clone_size: many

cdr3_aa: CSASSSGDSYEQYF
cdr3_nt: TGCAGTGCCAGCAGTTCGGGGGACTCCTACGAGCAGTACTTC
d_call: .
v_call: TRBV20-1
j_call: TRBJ2-7
clone_size: .

cdr3_aa: CASSQELEWETQYF
cdr3_nt: TGCGCCAGCAGCCAAGAACTAGAATGGGAGACCCAGTACTTC
d_call: .
v_call: TRBV4-1
j_call: TRBJ2-5
clone_size: many

cdr3_aa: CASRQDGTANPIF
cdr3_nt: TGTGCCAGCAGGCAAGACGGGACCGCGAATCCGATCTTC
d_call: .
v_call: TRBV6-2/TRBV6-3
j_call: TRBJ2-1
clone_size: few

cdr3_aa: CASSSRLAGSTDTQYF
cdr3_nt: TGTGCCAGCAGCTCGAGACTAGCGGGGTCCACAGATACGCAGTATTTT
d_call: TRBD2
v_call: TRBV7-3
j_call: TRBJ2-3
clone_size: many

cdr3_aa: CAAGGPKTGGAYGANVLTF
cdr3_nt: TGTGCCGCCGGGGGCCCGAAGACAGGGGGCGCGTATGGGGCCAACGTCCTGACTTTC
d_call: TRBD1
v_call: TRBV6-6
j_call: TRBJ2-6
clone_size: once

cdr3_aa: CASSVGGLAGDEQYF
cdr3_nt: TGTGCCAGCAGCGTAGGAGGGCTAGCGGGAGACGAGCAGTACTTC
d_call: TRBD2
v_call: TRBV9
j_call: TRBJ2-7
clone_size: many

cdr3_aa: CASSDGSNQPQHF
cdr3_nt: TGTGCCAGCAGTGACGGAAGCAATCAGCCCCAGCATTTT
d_call: .
v_call: TRBV25-1
j_call: TRBJ1-5
clone_size: many

cdr3_aa: CASSLDLSQELLF
cdr3_nt: TGTGCCAGCAGCTTGGATCTTTCCCAAGAACTGCTTTTT
d_call: .
v_call: TRBV5-4
j_call: TRBJ1-4
clone_size: .

cdr3_aa: CASSLGHPNSPLHF
cdr3_nt: TGTGCCAGCAGCCTTGGCCACCCGAACTCACCCCTCCACTTT
d_call: .
v_call: TRBV5-6
j_call: TRBJ1-6
clone_size: .

cdr3_aa: CSVTEGIDTEAFF
cdr3_nt: TGCAGTGTTACAGAGGGGATCGACACTGAAGCTTTCTTT
d_call: .
v_call: TRBV20-1
j_call: TRBJ1-1
clone_size: few

cdr3_aa: CASSTGTASNQPQHF
cdr3_nt: TGTGCCAGTAGTACCGGGACCGCCAGCAATCAGCCCCAGCATTTT
d_call: .
v_call: TRBV19
j_call: TRBJ1-5
clone_size: many